This T cell receptor (beta chain) emerged from a study of Ad26.COV2.S vaccination and SARS-CoV-2 variants. Study-level information: Administration of Ad26.COV2.S was intramuscular, either once or twice 56 days apart.

The treatment denotes: roughly 19 received Ad26.COV2.S at low or high dose, single or two shots; a few received placebo; per-sample allocation not given. The samples were gathered on day 63 after the first injection of vaccine or placebo. Its platform was an Ad26 vector, and its expressed antigen was Wuhan-strain SARS-CoV-2 spike. The table came from immunoSEQ multiplex PCR; TCRdb's copy has only in-frame clones and leaves some out. Of roughly 500,000 clones listed, around 88% are singletons. Looked up from germline, CDR1 is MNHNY and CDR2 is SVGAGI (reference sequence). The CDR3 extends over 11 amino acids. Trimming took off 6 bases at V and 4 bases at J, with 7 bases between the two ends.

The chain is built from TRBV6-6 and TRBJ2-7; D not resolved. Source: peripheral blood, taken in a trial of Ad26.COV2.S vaccine versus placebo. This receptor was taken from a person between 18 and 65 years old who received the Ad26.COV2.S COVID-19 vaccine or a placebo. CDR3 coding DNA: TGTGCCAGCAGATGGGATTACGAGCAGTACTTC. Protein product: CASRWDYEQYF.